This TCR beta chain was profiled in a study of shared clonotypes between healthy human individuals. Study information: CD4 naive cells filled three plates per donor, CD4 memory three, CD8 naive two and CD8 memory one.

This CDR3 contains 14 residues. With 6 bases removed from V and 5 bases from J, the gap between germline ends came to 17 bases. The germline V gene has CDR1 MNHEY and CDR2 SMNVEV (reference sequence). Study results and limitations: Donor scarcity curtailed the genetic and exposure-history diversity represented herein. Incomplete sequencing of sorted subsets was indicated by rarefaction despite large depth.

Deep level was the assay's run setting. Profiling relied on immunoSEQ multiplex PCR, and the TCRdb table lists in-frame clones only, not all of them. This sample has nearly 600,000 clones, with roughly 96% found just once. As defined, naive CD8 cells were CD45RO-negative and positively selected for CCR7, with terminally differentiated effector memory CD45RA+ cells excluded. As to this clone: Its antigen remains unknown.

This TCR came from a woman aged 25 to 39 in good health. The specimen sequenced was naive CD8+ T cells sorted from blood. The rearrangement uses TRBV27 and TRBJ2-7; possible D gene TRBD2, 6 bases. For the CDR3, the DNA is TGTGCCAGCAGGATAATTACTAGCAGCAACGAGCAGTACTTC. It specifies CASRIITSSNEQYF.